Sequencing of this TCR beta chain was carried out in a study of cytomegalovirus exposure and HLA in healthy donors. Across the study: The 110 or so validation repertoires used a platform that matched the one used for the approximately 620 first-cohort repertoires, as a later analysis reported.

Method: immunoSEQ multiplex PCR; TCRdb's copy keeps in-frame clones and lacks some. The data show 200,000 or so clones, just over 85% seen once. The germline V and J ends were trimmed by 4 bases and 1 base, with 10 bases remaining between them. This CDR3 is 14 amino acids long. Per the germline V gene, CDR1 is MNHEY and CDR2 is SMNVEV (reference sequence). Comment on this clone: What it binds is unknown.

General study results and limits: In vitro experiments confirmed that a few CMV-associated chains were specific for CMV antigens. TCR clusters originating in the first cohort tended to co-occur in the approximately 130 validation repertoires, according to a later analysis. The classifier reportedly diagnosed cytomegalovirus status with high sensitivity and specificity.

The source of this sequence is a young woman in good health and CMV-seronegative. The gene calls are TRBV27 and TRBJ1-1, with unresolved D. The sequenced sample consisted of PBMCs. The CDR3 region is CASSYLKQNTEAFF. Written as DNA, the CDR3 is TGTGCCAGCAGTTATCTTAAACAGAACACTGAAGCTTTCTTT.